This T cell receptor (beta chain) was captured in a study of post-analysis software for immune sequencing data. Findings and caveats of the study: Controls showed lower frequencies than patients for roughly five TRBV segments, and TRBV5-6, TRBV5-1 and TRBV20-1 were among these. Significantly lower normalized Chao1 diversity was seen in multiple sclerosis patients than in controls.

The library was made from cDNA and included unique molecular identifiers. cDNA molecules numbering approximately 500,000 came from approximately 1 to 10 million T cells. Using its own MiXCR run on the PCR reads, TCRdb lists one record per CDR3 protein. The sample lists more than 500,000 distinct CDR3 sequences; under 40% were seen once. Per the germline V gene, CDR1 is SGHTA and CDR2 is FQGTGA. V lost 6 bases to trimming and J lost 0 bases, with 9 bases between them. CDR3 size: 13 residues. A word on this clonotype: The antigen remains unidentified.

The sample consisted of blood. V usage is TRBV7-3 and J usage is TRBJ2-7, with D hard to call. The TCR originated in a girl aged 2 to 17 with multiple sclerosis. The CDR3, as DNA: TGTGCCAGCAGATTGACGGCCTCCTACGAGCAGTACTTC. Translation: CASRLTASYEQYF.